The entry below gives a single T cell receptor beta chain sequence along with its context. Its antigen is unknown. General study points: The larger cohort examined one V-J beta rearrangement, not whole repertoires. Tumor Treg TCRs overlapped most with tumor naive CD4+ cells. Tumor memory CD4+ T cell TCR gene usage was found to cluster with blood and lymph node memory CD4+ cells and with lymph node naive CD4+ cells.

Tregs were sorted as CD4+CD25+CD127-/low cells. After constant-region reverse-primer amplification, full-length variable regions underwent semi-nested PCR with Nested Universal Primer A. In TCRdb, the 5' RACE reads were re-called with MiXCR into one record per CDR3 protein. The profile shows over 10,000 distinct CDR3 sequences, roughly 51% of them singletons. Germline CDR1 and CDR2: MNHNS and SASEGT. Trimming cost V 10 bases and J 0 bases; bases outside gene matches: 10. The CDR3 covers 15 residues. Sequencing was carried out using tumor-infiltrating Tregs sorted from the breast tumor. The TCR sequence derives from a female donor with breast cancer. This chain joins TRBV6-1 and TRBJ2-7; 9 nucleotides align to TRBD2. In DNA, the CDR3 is TGTGCCATCCAAACCCGACTAGCGGCCTCCTACGAGCAGTACTTC. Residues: CAIQTRLAASYEQYF.